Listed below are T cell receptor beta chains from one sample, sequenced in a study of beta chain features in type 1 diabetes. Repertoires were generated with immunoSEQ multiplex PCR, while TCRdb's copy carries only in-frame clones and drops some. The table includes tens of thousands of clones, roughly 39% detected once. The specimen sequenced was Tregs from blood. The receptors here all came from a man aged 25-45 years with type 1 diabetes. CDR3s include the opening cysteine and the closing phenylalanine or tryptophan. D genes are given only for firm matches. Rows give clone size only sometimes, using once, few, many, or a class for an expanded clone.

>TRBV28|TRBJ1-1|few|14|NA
CASREPGVWTEAFF
TGTGCCAGCAGAGAACCAGGGGTTTGGACTGAAGCTTTCTTT
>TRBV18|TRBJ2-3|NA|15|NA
CASSPMTTRTDTQYF
TGTGCCAGCTCCCCTATGACTACCCGCACAGATACGCAGTATTTT
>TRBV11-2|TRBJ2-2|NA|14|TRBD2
CASGSGSRTGELFF
TGTGCCAGCGGAAGCGGGAGTCGCACCGGGGAGCTGTTTTTT
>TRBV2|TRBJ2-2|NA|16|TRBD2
CASRYTAGVNTGELFF
TGTGCCAGCAGATACACAGCGGGGGTGAACACCGGGGAGCTGTTTTTT
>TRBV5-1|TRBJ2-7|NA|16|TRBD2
CASSPPISGTSHEQYF
TGCGCCAGCAGCCCTCCAATTAGCGGGACTTCCCACGAGCAGTACTTC
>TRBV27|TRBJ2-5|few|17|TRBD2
CASSKRESSTQIETQYF
TGTGCCAGCAGTAAGCGGGAGTCGTCCACACAAATAGAGACCCAGTACTTC
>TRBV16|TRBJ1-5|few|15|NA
CASSQSGISNQPQHF
TGTGCCAGCAGCCAATCGGGCATTAGCAATCAGCCCCAGCATTTT
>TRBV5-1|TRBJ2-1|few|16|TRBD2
CASSLHSGRVNNEQFF
TGCGCCAGCAGCCTTCATAGCGGGAGGGTGAACAATGAGCAGTTCTTC
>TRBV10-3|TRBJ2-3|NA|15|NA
CAISGQGGRADTQYF
TGTGCCATCAGCGGACAGGGAGGGAGGGCAGATACGCAGTATTTT
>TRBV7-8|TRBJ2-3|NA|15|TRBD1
CASSSGQGPTDTQYF
TGTGCCAGCAGCTCAGGACAGGGACCCACAGATACGCAGTATTTT
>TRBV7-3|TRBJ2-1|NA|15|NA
CASSFFDRPNNEQFF
TGTGCCAGCAGCTTCTTCGACAGGCCAAACAATGAGCAGTTCTTC
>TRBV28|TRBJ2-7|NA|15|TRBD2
CASSVLLWREYEQYF
TGTGCCAGCAGTGTCCTTCTCTGGCGGGAGTACGAGCAGTACTTC
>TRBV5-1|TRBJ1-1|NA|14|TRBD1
CASSFAGGEAEAFF
TGCGCCAGCAGCTTTGCAGGGGGCGAGGCTGAAGCTTTCTTT
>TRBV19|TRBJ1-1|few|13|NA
CASMRQVNTEAFF
TGTGCCAGTATGCGACAGGTGAACACTGAAGCTTTCTTT
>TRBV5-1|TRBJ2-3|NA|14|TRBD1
CASARQGALDTQYF
TGCGCCAGCGCAAGACAGGGGGCCTTAGATACGCAGTATTTT
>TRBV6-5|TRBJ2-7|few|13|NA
CASRTSVEYEQYF
TGTGCCAGCAGAACCTCTGTGGAGTACGAGCAGTACTTC
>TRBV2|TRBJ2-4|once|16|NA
CASSELRLGNKNIQYF
TGTGCCAGCAGTGAATTGCGACTAGGCAACAAAAACATTCAGTACTTC
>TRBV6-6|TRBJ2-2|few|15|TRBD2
CASSGPGGDTGELFF
TGTGCCAGCAGTGGCCCGGGGGGGGACACCGGGGAGCTGTTTTTT
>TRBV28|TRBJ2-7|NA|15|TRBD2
CASSPSGRVLYEQYF
TGTGCCAGCAGCCCTAGCGGGAGGGTTCTCTACGAGCAGTACTTC
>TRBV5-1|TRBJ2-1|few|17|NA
CASSLGPGEPTYNEQFF
TGCGCCAGCAGCTTGGGGCCCGGGGAACCGACCTACAATGAGCAGTTCTTC
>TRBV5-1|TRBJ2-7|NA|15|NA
CASSAPERGSGEQYF
TGCGCCAGCAGCGCTCCGGAAAGGGGAAGTGGCGAGCAGTACTTC
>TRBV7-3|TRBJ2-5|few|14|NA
CASSPQTGEGTQYF
TGTGCCAGCAGCCCTCAGACAGGGGAGGGGACCCAGTACTTC
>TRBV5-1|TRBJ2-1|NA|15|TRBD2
CASSLATSEVNGQFF
TGCGCCAGCAGCTTGGCTACTAGCGAGGTCAATGGGCAGTTCTTC
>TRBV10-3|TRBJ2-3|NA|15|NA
CAIANRDSSTDTQYF
TGTGCCATCGCGAATAGGGACTCTAGCACAGATACGCAGTATTTT
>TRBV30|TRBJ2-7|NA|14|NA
CAWSLIVGSSEQYF
TGTGCCTGGAGTCTTATCGTGGGGAGCAGCGAGCAGTACTTC
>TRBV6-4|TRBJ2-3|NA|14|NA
CASSAGLSTDTQYF
TGTGCCAGCAGTGCGGGACTCAGCACAGATACGCAGTATTTT
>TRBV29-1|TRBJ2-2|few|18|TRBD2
CSVETPRRGRDRTGELFF
TGCAGCGTTGAAACCCCGCGACGAGGGAGGGATCGAACCGGGGAGCTGTTTTTT
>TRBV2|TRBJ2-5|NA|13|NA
CASSYTNQETQYF
TGTGCCAGCAGCTATACTAACCAAGAGACCCAGTACTTC
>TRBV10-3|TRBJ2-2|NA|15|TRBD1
CAIRAGTANTGELFF
TGTGCCATCCGCGCCGGGACAGCGAACACCGGGGAGCTGTTTTTT
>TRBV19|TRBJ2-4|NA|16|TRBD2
CASSIGTSGNKNIQYF
TGTGCCAGTAGTATAGGGACTAGCGGTAACAAAAACATTCAGTACTTC
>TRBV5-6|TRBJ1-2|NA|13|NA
CASSSTVTYGYTF
TGTGCCAGCAGCTCAACGGTTACCTATGGCTACACCTTC
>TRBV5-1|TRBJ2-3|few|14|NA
CASSLVREDDTQYF
TGCGCCAGCAGCTTGGTCCGGGAAGACGATACGCAGTATTTT
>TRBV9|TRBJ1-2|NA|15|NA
CASSVGALANYGYTF
TGTGCCAGCAGCGTAGGAGCCCTAGCTAACTATGGCTACACCTTC
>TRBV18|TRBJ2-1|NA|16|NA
CASSPNLLSEANEQFF
TGTGCCAGCTCACCAAATCTCCTTTCAGAGGCCAATGAGCAGTTCTTC
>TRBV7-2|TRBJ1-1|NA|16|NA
CASSFMGARTNTEAFF
TGTGCCAGCAGCTTTATGGGGGCACGGACGAACACTGAAGCTTTCTTT
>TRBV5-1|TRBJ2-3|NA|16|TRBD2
CASSLAAGGPSDTQYF
TGCGCCAGCAGCTTGGCTGCGGGAGGGCCTTCAGATACGCAGTATTTT
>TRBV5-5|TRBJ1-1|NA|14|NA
CASSLKGQDTEAFF
TGTGCCAGCAGCTTGAAGGGGCAAGACACTGAAGCTTTCTTT
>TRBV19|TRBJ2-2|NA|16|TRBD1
CASRDPLTGGTGELFF
TGTGCCAGTAGGGACCCCTTGACAGGGGGCACCGGGGAGCTGTTTTTT
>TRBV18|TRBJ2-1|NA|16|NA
CASSPPVQGLYNEQFF
TGTGCCAGCTCACCACCGGTGCAGGGGCTATACAATGAGCAGTTCTTC
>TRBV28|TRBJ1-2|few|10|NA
CASNGGTGQF
TGTGCCAGCAATGGCGGCACAGGACAATTC
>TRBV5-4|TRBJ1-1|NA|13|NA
CASSSDPNTEAFF
TGTGCCAGCAGCAGCGATCCGAACACTGAAGCTTTCTTT
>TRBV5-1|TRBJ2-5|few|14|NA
CASSLLSDQETQYF
TGCGCCAGCAGCTTGTTGTCGGACCAAGAGACCCAGTACTTC
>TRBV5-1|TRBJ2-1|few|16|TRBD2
CASSPGLAGFYNEQFF
TGCGCCAGCAGCCCCGGACTAGCGGGTTTTTACAATGAGCAGTTCTTC
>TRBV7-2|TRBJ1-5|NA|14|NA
CASSLQLEGQPQHF
TGTGCCAGCAGCCTTCAGTTGGAGGGTCAGCCCCAGCATTTT
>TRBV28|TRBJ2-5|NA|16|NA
CASTERGGTTQETQYF
TGTGCCAGCACCGAAAGGGGCGGGACCACTCAAGAGACCCAGTACTTC
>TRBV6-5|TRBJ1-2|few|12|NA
CASSYGNYGYTF
TGTGCCAGCAGTTACGGCAACTATGGCTACACCTTC
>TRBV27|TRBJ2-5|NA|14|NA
CASSLGRGQETQYF
TGTGCCAGCAGTTTAGGCAGGGGTCAAGAGACCCAGTACTTC
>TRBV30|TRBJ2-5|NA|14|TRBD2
CAWSLTSGRETQYF
TGTGCCTGGAGCCTAACTAGCGGGAGAGAGACCCAGTACTTC
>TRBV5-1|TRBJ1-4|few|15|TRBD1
CASSLGTGLDEKLFF
TGCGCCAGCAGCTTGGGGACAGGGTTGGATGAAAAACTGTTTTTT
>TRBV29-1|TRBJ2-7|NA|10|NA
CSVGGYEQYF
TGCAGCGTTGGAGGCTACGAGCAGTACTTC